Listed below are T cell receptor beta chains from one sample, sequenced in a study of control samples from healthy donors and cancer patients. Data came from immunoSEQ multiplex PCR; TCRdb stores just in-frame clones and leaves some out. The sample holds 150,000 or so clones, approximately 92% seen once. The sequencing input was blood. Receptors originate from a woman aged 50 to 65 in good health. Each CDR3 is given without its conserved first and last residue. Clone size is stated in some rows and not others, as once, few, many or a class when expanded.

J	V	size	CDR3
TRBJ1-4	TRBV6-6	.	ASSPRKVQGLTEKLF
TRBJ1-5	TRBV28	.	ASSTARGGSNQPQH
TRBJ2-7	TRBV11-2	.	ASSFDGGIAYEQY
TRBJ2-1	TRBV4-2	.	ASSQKGVGGDEQF
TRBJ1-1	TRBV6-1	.	ASSARGFPLGTGPEAF
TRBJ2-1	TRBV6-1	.	ASSESADFGYNEQF
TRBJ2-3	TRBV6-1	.	ASSVSSGASTDTQY
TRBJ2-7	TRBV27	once	AITTGSNEQY
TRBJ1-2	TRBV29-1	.	SVGQGSRGYT
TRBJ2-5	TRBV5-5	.	ASSLYPGRAGQETQY
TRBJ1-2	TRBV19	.	ASSINRGHNYGYT
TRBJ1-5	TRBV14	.	ASSQEGGPTGDPPNQPQH
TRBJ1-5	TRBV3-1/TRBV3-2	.	ASSQEPGQPQH
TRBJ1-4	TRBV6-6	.	ASSYNEKLF
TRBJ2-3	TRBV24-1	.	ATSERGPGQGVTDTQY
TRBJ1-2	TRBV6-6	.	ASSTRGTYGYT
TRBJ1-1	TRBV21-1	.	ASSRGGTEAF
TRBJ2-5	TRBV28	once	ASSPHDQETQY
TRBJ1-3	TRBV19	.	ASSIDLRNTIY
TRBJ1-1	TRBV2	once	ASRSRQNRGGEAF
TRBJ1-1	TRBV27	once	ASSDGTGGTEAF
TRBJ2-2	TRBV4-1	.	ASSQESGQGAGGELF
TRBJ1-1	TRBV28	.	ASSLTTPGVAF
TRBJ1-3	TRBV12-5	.	ASGLVLDRMFGNTIY
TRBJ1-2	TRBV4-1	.	ASSQARHTIAYGYT
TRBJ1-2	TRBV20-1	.	SGGDNYGYT
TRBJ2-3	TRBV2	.	ASSPVLANTDTQY
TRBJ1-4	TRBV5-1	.	ASPGQGATNEKLF
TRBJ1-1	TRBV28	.	ASFGDRGINTEAF
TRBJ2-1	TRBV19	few	ASTSTRDSRNVEQF
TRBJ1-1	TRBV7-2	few	ASTIGDFTEAF
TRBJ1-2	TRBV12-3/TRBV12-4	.	ASSLGGGYT
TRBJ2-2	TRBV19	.	ASNKLDSNTGELF
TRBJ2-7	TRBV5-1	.	ASSSQAGGGYEQY
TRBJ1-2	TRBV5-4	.	ASSLGQNYGYT
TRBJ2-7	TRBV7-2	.	ASSLVTATSYEQY
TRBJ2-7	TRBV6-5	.	ASSLLLAGAYEQY
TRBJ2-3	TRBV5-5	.	ASSLSRGAGGTDTQY
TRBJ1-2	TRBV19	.	AGRQGNGYT
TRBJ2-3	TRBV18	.	ASSPLQGGSTDTQY
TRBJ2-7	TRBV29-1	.	SVGGGMGSYEQY
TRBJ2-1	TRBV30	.	AWTYGGTGQEQF
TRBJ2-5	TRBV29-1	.	SVDLQTQY
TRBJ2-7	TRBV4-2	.	ASSQDPGQGFYEQY
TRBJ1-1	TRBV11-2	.	ASSSGRPWDKAF
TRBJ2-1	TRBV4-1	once	ASSQESKGTYNEQF
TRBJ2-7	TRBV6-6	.	ASAPGSYEQY
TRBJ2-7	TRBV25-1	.	ASSEGYSYEQY
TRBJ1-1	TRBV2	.	ASGDSHNTEAF
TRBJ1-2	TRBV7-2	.	ASSLGNSGGYT
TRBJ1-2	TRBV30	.	ALELYIPGNYGYT
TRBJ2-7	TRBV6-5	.	ASIEPGLYEQY